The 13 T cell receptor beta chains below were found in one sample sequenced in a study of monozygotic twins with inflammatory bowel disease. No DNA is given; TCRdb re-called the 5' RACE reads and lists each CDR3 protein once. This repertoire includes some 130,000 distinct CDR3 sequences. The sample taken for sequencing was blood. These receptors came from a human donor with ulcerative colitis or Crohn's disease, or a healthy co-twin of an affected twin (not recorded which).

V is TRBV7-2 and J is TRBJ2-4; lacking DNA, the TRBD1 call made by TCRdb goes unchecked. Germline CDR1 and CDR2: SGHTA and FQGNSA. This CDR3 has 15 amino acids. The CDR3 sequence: CASSLGAGPRNMQYF.

This CDR3 reads CASSFQTSGSMSPQYF. This chain connects TRBV28 to TRBJ2-7; TCRdb gives TRBD2 as the D gene, but with no DNA this cannot be confirmed. Germline CDR1 is MDHEN and CDR2 is SYDVKM. CDR3 size: 16 residues.

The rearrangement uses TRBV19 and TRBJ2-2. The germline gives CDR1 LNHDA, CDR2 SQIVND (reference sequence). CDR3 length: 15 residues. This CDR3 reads CASSIQQANTGELFF. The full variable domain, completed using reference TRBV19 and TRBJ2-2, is DGGITQSPKYLFRKEGQNVTLSCEQNLNHDAMYWYRQDPGQGLRLIYYSQIVNDFQKGDIAEGYSVSREKKESFPLTVTSAQKNPTAFYLCASSIQQANTGELFFGEGSRLTVL.

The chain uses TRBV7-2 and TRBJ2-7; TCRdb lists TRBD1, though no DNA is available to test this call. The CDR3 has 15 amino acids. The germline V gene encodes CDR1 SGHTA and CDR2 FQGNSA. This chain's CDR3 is CASSLRGRESDEQYF.

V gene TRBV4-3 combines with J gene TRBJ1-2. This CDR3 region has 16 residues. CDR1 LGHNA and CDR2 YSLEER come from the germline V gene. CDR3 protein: CASSQDVGLDTAGYTF.

This CDR3 is CASSYQPGDTQYF. V is TRBV5-5 and J is TRBJ2-3; TCRdb's D gene call, TRBD1, goes unchecked for lack of DNA. The CDR3 covers 13 residues. Germline lookup yields CDR1 SGHKS and CDR2 YYEKEE (reference sequence). Full variable domain (remainder filled in from reference TRBV5-5 and TRBJ2-3): DAGVTQSPTHLIKTRGQQVTLRCSPISGHKSVSWYQQVLGQGPQFIFQYYEKEERGRGNFPDRFSARQFPNYSSELNVNALLLGDSALYLCASSYQPGDTQYFGPGTRLTVL.

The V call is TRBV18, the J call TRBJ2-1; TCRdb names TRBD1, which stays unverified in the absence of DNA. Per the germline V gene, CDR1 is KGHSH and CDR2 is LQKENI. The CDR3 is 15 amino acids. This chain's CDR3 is CASSPGTGVYNEQFF. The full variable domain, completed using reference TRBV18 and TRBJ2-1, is NAGVMQNPRHLVRRRGQEARLRCSPMKGHSHVYWYRQLPEEGLKFMVYLQKENIIDESGMPKERFSAEFPKEGPSILRIQQVVRGDSAAYFCASSPGTGVYNEQFFGPGTRLTVL.

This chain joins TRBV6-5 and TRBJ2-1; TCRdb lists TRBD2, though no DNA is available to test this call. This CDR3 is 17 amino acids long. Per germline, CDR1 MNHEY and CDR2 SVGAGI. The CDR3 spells CASSSGLAGVSYNEQFF.

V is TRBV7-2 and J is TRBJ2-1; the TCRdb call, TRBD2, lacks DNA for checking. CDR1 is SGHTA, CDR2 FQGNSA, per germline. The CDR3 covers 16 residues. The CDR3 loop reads CASSSPTSGRINEQFF.

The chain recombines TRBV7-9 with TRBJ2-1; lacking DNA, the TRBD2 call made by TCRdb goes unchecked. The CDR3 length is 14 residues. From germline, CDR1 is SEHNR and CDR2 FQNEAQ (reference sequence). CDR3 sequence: CASSLTLAGNEQFF.

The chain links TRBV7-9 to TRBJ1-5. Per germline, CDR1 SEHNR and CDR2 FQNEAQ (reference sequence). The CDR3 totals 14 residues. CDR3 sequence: CASSLASSNQPQHF.

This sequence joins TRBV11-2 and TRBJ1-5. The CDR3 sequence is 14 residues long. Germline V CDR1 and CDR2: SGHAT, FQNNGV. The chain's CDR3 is CASSLDGGDQPQHF.

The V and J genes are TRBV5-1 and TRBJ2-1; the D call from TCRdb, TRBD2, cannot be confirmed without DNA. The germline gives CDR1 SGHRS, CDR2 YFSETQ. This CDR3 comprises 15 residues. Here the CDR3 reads CASSPGLAGGPVQFF. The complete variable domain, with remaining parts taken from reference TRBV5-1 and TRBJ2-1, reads KAGVTQTPRYLIKTRGQQVTLSCSPISGHRSVSWYQQTPGQGLQFLFEYFSETQRNKGNFPGRFSGRQFSNSRSEMNVSTLELGDSALYLCASSPGLAGGPVQFFGPGTRLTVL.